This T cell receptor beta chain was retrieved from a study of control samples from healthy donors and cancer patients. Assay used: immunoSEQ multiplex PCR; TCRdb lists only in-frame clones, some missing. The profile shows 150,000 or so clones, more than 85% of them singletons. CDR3 length: 14 residues. CDR1 and CDR2 (germline): MNHNY, SVGAGI (reference sequence). J lost 7 bases, V lost 4 bases, and 6 bases had no gene match. The source material was blood. The J gene is TRBJ2-1, the V gene TRBV6-6; 8 bases fit TRBD1. The sequence was obtained from a man between 18 and 35 years old in good health. The CDR3 DNA follows: TGTGCCAGCAGTTCCGGACAGGGCTTGAATGAGCAGTTCTTC. It codes for CASSSGQGLNEQFF.